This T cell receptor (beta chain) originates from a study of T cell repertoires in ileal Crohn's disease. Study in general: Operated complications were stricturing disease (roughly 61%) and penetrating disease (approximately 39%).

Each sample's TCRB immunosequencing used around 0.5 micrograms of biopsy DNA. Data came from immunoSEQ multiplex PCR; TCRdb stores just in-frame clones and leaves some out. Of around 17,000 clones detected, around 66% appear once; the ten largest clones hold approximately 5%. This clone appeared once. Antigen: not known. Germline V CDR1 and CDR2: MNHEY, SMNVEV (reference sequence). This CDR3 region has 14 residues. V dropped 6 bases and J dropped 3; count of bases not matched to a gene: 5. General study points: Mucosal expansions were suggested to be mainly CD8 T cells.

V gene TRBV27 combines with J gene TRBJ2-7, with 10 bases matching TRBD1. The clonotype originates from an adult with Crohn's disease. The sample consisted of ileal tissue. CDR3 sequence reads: CASSRTGGRYEQYF. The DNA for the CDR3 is TGTGCCAGCAGCAGGACAGGGGGTCGCTACGAGCAGTACTTC.